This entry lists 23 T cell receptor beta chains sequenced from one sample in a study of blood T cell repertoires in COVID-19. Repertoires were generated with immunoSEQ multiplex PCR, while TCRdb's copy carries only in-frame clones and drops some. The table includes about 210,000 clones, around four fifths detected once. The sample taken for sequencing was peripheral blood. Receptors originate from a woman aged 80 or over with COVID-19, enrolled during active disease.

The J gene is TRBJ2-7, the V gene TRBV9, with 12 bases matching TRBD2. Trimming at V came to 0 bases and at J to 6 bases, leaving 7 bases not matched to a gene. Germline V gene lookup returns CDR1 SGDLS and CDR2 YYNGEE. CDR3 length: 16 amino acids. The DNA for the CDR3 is TGTGCCAGCAGCGTAGGCCCTAGCGGGGGGGCTGGCGAGCAGTACTTC. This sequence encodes CASSVGPSGGAGEQYF.

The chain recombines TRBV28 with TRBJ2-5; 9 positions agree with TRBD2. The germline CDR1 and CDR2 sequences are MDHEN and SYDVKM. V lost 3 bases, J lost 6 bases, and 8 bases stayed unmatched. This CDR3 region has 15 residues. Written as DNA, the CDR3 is TGTGCCAGCAGTTTTGGCGGGGGGGCCCCCAAGACCCAGTACTTC. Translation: CASSFGGGAPKTQYF.

This chain's CDR3 is CASSYTGLTGTDTQYF. The CDR3 DNA is TGTGCCAGCAGTTATACGGGACTCACGGGCACAGATACGCAGTATTTT. The chain has TRBV6-5 and TRBJ2-3, with a tentative D call TRBD2 (6 bases). The V gene's germline CDR1 is MNHEY and CDR2 SVGAGI. Deletions cut 3 bases from V and 1 base from J, with 14 bases between. This CDR3 has 16 amino acids.

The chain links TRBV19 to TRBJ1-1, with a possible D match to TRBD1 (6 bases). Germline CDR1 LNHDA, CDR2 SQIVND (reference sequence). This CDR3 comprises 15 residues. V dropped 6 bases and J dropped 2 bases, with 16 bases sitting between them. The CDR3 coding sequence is TGTGCCAGTAGCCGGTCAGGGGTTCTCAACACTGAAGCTTTCTTT. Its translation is CASSRSGVLNTEAFF.

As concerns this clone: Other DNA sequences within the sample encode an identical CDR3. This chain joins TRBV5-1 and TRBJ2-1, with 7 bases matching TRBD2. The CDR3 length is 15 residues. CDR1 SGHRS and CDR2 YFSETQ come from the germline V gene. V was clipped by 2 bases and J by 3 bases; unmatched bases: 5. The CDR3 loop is CASSFFGGDYNEQFF. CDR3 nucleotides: TGCGCCAGCAGCTTTTTTGGGGGGGACTACAATGAGCAGTTCTTC.

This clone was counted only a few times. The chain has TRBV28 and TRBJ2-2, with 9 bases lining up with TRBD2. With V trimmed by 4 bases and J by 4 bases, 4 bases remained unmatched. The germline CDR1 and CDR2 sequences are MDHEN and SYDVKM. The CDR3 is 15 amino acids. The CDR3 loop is CASSSSGAGTGELFF. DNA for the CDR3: TGTGCCAGCAGTTCTAGCGGGGCGGGCACCGGGGAGCTGTTTTTT.

The CDR3: CASSSGERAGSPTQYF. In nucleotides, the CDR3 is TGCGCCAGCAGCTCCGGGGAGCGGGCGGGAAGTCCTACGCAGTATTTT. The chain carries TRBV5-1 and TRBJ2-3, with D tentatively TRBD2 (6 bases). Germline assignment: CDR1 SGHRS and CDR2 YFSETQ. The CDR3 totals 16 residues. Trimming removed 3 bases from V and 8 bases from J, with 22 bases in between.

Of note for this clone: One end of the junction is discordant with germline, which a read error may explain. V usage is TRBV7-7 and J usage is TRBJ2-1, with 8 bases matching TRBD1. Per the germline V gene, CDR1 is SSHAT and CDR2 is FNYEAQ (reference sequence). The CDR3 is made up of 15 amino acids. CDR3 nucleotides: TGTGCTAGCAGCCTAGGACAGGGAACTTACAATGAGCAGTTCTTC. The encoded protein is CASSLGQGTYNEQFF.

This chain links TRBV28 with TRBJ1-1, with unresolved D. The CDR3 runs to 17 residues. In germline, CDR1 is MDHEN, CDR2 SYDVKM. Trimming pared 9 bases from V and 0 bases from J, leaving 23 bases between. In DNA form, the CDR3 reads TGTGCCAGATGGAGGCAGTGGCGGAGCAGAATGAACACTGAAGCTTTCTTT. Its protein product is CARWRQWRSRMNTEAFF.

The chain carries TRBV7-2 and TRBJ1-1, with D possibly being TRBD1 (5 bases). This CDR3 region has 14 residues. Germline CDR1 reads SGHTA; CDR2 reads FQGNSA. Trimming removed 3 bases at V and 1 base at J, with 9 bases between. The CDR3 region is CASSFTGGNTEAFF. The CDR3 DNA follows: TGTGCCAGCAGCTTTACCGGGGGGAACACTGAAGCTTTCTTT.

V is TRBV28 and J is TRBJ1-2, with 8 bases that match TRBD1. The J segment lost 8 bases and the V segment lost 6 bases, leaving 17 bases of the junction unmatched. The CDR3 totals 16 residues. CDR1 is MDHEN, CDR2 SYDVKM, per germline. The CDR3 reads CASSLHPGAGGRGYTF. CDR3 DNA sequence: TGTGCCAGCAGCCTTCATCCAGGGGCAGGGGGCCGCGGCTACACCTTC.

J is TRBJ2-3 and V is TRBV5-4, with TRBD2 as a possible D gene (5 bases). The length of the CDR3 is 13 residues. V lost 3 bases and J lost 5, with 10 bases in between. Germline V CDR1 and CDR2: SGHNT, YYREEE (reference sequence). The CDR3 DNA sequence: TGTGCCAGCAGCTATGACGAGGGAGATACGCAGTATTTT. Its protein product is CASSYDEGDTQYF.

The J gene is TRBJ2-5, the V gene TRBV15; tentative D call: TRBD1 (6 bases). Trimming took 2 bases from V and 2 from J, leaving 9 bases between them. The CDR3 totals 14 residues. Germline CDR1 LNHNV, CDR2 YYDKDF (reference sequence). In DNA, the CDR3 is TGTGCCACCAGCAGAAAGGACAGACAAGAGACCCAGTACTTC. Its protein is CATSRKDRQETQYF.

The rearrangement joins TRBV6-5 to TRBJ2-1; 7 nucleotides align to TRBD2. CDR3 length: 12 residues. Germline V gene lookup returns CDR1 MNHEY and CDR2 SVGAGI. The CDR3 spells CVSWEGYNEQFF. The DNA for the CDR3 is TGTGTATCCTGGGAGGGTTACAATGAGCAGTTCTTC.

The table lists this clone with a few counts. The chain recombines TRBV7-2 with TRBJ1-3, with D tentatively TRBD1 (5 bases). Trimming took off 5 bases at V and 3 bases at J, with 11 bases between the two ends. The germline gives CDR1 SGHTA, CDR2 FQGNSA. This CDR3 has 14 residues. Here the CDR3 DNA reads TGTGCCAGCAGCCCCGGGGGGGGTGGAAACACCATATATTTT. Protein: CASSPGGGGNTIYF.

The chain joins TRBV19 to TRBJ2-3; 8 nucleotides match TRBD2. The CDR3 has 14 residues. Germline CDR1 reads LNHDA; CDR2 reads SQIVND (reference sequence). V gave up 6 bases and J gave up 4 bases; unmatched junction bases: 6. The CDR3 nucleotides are TGTGCCAGTAGCAGCGGGGGATGGGCAGATACGCAGTATTTT. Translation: CASSSGGWADTQYF.

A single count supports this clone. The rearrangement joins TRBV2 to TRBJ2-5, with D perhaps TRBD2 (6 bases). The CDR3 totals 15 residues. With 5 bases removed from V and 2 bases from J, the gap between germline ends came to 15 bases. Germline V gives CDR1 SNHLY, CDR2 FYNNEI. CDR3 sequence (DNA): TGTGCCAGCAGTTACCACTTAGGACTACAAGAGACCCAGTACTTC. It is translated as CASSYHLGLQETQYF.

The CDR3, as DNA: TGTGCCAGCAGTTTCTACAGGGGGACCGGGCAGCCCCAGCATTTT. Residues: CASSFYRGTGQPQHF. The rearrangement links TRBV28 to TRBJ1-5; the match to TRBD1 covers 8 bases. CDR1 is MDHEN and CDR2 is SYDVKM in the germline V gene. The CDR3 has 15 amino acids. Unmatched junction bases numbered 8, after V lost 3 bases and J lost 7 bases. Full variable domain (missing parts from reference TRBV28 and TRBJ1-5): DVKVTQSSRYLVKRTGEKVFLECVQDMDHENMFWYRQDPGLGLRLIYFSYDVKMKEKGDIPEGYSVSREKKERFSLILESASTNQTSMYLCASSFYRGTGQPQHFGDGTRLSIL.

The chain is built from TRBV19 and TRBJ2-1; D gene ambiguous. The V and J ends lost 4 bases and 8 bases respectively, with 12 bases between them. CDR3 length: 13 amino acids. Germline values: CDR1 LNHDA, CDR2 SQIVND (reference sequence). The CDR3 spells CASSKQQSDEQFF. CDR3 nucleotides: TGTGCCAGTAGTAAACAACAAAGCGATGAGCAGTTCTTC.

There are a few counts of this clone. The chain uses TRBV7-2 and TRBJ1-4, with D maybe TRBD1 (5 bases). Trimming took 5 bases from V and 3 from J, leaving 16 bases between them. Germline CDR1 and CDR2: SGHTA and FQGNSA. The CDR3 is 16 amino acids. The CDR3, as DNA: TGTGCCAGCAGCATCCGGAGCAGGGCGGCTAATGAAAAACTGTTTTTT. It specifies CASSIRSRAANEKLFF.

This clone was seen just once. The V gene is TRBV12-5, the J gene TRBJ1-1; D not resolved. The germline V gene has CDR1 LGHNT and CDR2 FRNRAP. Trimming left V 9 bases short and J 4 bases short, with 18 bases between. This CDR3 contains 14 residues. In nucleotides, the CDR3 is TGTGCTAGCTCAAGCACGGAGGCTGGCACTGAAGCTTTCTTT. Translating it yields CASSSTEAGTEAFF.

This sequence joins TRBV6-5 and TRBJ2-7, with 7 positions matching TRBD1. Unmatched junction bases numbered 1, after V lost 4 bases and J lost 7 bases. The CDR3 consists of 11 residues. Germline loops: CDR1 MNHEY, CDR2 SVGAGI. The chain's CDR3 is CASSLTGEQYF. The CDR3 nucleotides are TGTGCCAGCAGTTTGACAGGGGAGCAGTACTTC.

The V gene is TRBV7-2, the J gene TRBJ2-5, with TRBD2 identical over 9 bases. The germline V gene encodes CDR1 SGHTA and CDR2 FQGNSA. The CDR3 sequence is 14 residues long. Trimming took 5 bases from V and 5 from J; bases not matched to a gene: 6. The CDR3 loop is CASSPWTSVETQYF. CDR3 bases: TGTGCCAGCAGCCCATGGACTAGCGTGGAGACCCAGTACTTC.